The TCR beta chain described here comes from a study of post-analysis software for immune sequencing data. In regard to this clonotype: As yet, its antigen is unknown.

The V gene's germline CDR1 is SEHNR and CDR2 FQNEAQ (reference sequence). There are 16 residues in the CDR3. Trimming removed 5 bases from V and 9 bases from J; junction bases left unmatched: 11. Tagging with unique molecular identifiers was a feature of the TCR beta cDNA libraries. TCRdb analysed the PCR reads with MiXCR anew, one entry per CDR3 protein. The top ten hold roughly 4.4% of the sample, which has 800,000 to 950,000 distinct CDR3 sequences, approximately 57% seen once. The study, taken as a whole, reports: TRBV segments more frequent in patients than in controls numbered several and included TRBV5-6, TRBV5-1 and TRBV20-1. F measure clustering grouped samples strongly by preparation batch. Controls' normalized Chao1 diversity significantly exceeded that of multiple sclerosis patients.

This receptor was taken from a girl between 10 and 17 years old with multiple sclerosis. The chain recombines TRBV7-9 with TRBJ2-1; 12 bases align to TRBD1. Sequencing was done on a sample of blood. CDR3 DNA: TGTGCCAGCAGCCCGGTGGGGACAGGGGGCGCGAGTGAGCAGTTCTTC. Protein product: CASSPVGTGGASEQFF.